This is a list of T cell receptor beta chains from one sample in a study of blood T cells in healthy people across ages. Each CDR3 protein gets one entry after TCRdb re-called the 5' RACE reads with MiXCR. The data hold around 990,000 distinct CDR3 sequences, with 20% to 25% observed a single time. These data were likewise used in another study, on T cells of mothers and their children.

The material sequenced was blood. Receptors originate from a girl aged 2 to 10 in good health. Both conserved end residues are trimmed from each CDR3.

v_call: TRBV13
cdr3_aa: ASSLRVDNEQF

v_call: TRBV27
cdr3_aa: ASSLSAGDYEQY

v_call: TRBV20-1
cdr3_aa: SASPGGGNYGYT

v_call: TRBV25-1
cdr3_aa: ASSEPRVGTNEKLF

v_call: TRBV7-9
cdr3_aa: ASSGVSDTQY

v_call: TRBV11-2
cdr3_aa: ASSLSRRPTYEQY

v_call: TRBV7-3
cdr3_aa: ASDQGRDPNQPQH

v_call: TRBV20-1
cdr3_aa: SATFQVSQETQY

v_call: TRBV20-1
cdr3_aa: SAPTNWYTEAF

v_call: TRBV20-1
cdr3_aa: SAQGLEAF

v_call: TRBV3-1
cdr3_aa: ASSLSDGEAF

v_call: TRBV2
cdr3_aa: ASSAGSFETQY

v_call: TRBV12-3/TRBV12-4
cdr3_aa: ASIRQGYTGELF

v_call: TRBV6-1
cdr3_aa: ASSEEFTGKSTDTQY

v_call: TRBV20-1
cdr3_aa: SASTGMNTEAF

v_call: TRBV5-6
cdr3_aa: ASSLTSGPENIQY

v_call: TRBV7-9
cdr3_aa: ASSLGTQDRMNTEAF

v_call: TRBV2
cdr3_aa: ASSEYAGRLYEQY

v_call: TRBV20-1
cdr3_aa: SALFLTLRREYEQY

v_call: TRBV18
cdr3_aa: ASSTNTRTAEQY

v_call: TRBV20-1
cdr3_aa: SARPLLGQGLNEQF

v_call: TRBV6-5
cdr3_aa: ASSPEGFGSSYNEQF

v_call: TRBV5-1
cdr3_aa: ASSLTAGGPQEQF

v_call: TRBV9
cdr3_aa: ASSVSPGLTDGQY

v_call: TRBV5-1
cdr3_aa: ASSQKTGQGRRSTDTQY

v_call: TRBV6-5
cdr3_aa: ASSFQGPLQETQY

v_call: TRBV29-1
cdr3_aa: SVVGTGDIQY

v_call: TRBV3-1
cdr3_aa: ASSQTVASYEQY

v_call: TRBV4-3
cdr3_aa: ASSQDSEGGSETQY

v_call: TRBV6-2/TRBV6-3
cdr3_aa: ASRVRGVMNTEAF

v_call: TRBV5-1
cdr3_aa: ASSYSRTAPQGYT

v_call: TRBV20-1
cdr3_aa: SASPETYEQY

v_call: TRBV6-5
cdr3_aa: ASSPDSGENIQY

v_call: TRBV7-9
cdr3_aa: ASSPITGGNEQF

v_call: TRBV2
cdr3_aa: ASKDRVSSYNEQF

v_call: TRBV28
cdr3_aa: ATSTTGEQY

v_call: TRBV6-4
cdr3_aa: ASSATYLLSTDTQY

v_call: TRBV5-1
cdr3_aa: ASSREGIPNEKLF

v_call: TRBV4-1
cdr3_aa: ASSQAPMAAEQF

v_call: TRBV27
cdr3_aa: ASSSSVDTGLYGYT

v_call: TRBV29-1
cdr3_aa: SVTGGATDTQY

v_call: TRBV10-3
cdr3_aa: AISDLNRNTGELF

v_call: TRBV29-1
cdr3_aa: SVGQDGYT

v_call: TRBV6-6
cdr3_aa: ASSYERTYEQY

v_call: TRBV6-5
cdr3_aa: ASSTGAINSPLH

v_call: TRBV11-2
cdr3_aa: ASSPGGGSQETLY

v_call: TRBV5-5
cdr3_aa: ASSLGPRDEQF

v_call: TRBV24-1
cdr3_aa: ATSNSGYIQY

v_call: TRBV6-2/TRBV6-3
cdr3_aa: ASTGTHRREY

v_call: TRBV4-1
cdr3_aa: ASSPSRHEDTGELF

v_call: TRBV13
cdr3_aa: ASSQQGVATNEKLF

v_call: TRBV10-3
cdr3_aa: AISDVQGETQY

v_call: TRBV28
cdr3_aa: ASRPSFNRDKY